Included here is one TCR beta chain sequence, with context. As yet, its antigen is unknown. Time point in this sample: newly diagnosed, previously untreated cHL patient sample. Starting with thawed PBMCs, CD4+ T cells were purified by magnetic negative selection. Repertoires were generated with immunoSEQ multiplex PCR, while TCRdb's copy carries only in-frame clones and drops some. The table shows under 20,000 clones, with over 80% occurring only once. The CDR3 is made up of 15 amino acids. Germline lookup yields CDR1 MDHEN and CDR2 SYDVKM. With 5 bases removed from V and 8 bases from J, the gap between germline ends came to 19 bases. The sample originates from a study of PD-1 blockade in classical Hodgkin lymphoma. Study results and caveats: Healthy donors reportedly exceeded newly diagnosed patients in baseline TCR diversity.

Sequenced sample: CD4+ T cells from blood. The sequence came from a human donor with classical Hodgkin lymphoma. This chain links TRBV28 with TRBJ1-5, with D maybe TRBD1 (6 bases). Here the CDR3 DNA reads TGTGCCAGCAGTGCCTCTTTTGGGGACAACGAGCCCCAGCATTTT. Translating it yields CASSASFGDNEPQHF.